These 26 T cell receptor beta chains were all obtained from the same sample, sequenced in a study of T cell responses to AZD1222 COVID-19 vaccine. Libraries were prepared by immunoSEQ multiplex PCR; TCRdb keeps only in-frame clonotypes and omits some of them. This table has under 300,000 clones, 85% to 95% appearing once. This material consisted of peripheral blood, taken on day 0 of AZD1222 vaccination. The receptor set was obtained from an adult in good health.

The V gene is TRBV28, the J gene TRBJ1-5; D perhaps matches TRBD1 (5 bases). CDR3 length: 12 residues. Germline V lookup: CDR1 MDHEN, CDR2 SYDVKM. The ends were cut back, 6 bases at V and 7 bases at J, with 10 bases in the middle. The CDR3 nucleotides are TGTGCCAGCAGGGACAACGTCCAGCCCCAGCATTTT. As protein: CASRDNVQPQHF.

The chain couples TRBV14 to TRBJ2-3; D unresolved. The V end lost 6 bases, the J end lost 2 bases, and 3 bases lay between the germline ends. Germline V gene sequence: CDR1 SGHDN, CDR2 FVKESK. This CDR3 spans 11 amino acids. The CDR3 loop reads CASSYTDTQYF. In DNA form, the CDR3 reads TGTGCCAGCAGTTACACAGATACGCAGTATTTT.

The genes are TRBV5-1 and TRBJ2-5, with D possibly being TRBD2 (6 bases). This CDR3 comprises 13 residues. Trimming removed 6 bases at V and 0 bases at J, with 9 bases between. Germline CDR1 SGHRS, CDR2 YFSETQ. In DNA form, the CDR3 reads TGCGCCAGCACTGCGGGGTACCAAGAGACCCAGTACTTC. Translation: CASTAGYQETQYF.

In DNA, the CDR3 is TGTGCCAGCTCACCAATTGGAGACACAAACTATTTAAATAACTATGGCTACACCTTC. This sequence encodes CASSPIGDTNYLNNYGYTF. This chain connects TRBV18 to TRBJ1-2; D gene uncertain. Germline CDR1 KGHSH, CDR2 LQKENI. The CDR3 covers 19 residues. Between the trimmed V and J ends, which lost 2 bases and 1 base, there was a span of 23 bases.

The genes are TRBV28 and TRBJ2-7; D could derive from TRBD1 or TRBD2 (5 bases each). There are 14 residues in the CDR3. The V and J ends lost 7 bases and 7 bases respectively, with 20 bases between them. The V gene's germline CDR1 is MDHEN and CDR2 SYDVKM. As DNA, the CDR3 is TGTGCCAGCACCCTAGGGGTCGGGGTAGGGGAGCAGTACTTC. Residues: CASTLGVGVGEQYF.

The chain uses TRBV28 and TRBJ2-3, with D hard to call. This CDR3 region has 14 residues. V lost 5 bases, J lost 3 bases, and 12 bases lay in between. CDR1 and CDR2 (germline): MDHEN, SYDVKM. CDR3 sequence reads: CASSPPTGTDTQYF. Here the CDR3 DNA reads TGTGCCAGCAGTCCCCCCACCGGGACAGATACGCAGTATTTT.

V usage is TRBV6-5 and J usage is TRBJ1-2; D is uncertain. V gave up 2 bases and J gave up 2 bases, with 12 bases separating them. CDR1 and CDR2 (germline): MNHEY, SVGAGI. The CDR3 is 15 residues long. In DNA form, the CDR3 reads TGTGCCAGCAGTTACCTGCTGTACGGGAACTATGGCTACACCTTC. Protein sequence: CASSYLLYGNYGYTF.

This chain's CDR3 is CASSAITVESEAFF. CDR3 in DNA: TGTGCCAGCAGTGCTATTACGGTGGAAAGTGAAGCTTTCTTT. V gene TRBV2 combines with J gene TRBJ1-1; no clear D. The CDR3 totals 14 residues. The germline CDR1 and CDR2 sequences are SNHLY and FYNNEI. Trimming removed 4 bases from V and 7 bases from J, with 16 bases in between.

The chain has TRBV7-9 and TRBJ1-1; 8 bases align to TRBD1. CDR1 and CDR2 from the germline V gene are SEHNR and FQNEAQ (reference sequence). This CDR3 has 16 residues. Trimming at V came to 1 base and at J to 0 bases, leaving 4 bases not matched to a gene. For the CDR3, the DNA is TGTGCCAGCAGCTTAGGTACAGGGGGTCTGAACACTGAAGCTTTCTTT. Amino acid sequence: CASSLGTGGLNTEAFF.

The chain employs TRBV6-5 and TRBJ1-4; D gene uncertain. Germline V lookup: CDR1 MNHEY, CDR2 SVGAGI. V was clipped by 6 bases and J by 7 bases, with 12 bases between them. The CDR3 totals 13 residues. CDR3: CASRVVAREKLFF. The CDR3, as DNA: TGTGCCAGCAGAGTGGTAGCACGTGAAAAACTGTTTTTT.

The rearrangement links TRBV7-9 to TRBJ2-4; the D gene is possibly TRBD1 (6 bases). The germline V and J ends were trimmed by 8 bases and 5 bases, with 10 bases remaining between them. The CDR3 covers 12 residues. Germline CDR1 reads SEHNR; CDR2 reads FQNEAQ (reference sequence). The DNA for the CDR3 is TGTGCCAGCGAGGGGGTCGAAAACATTCAGTACTTC. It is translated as CASEGVENIQYF.

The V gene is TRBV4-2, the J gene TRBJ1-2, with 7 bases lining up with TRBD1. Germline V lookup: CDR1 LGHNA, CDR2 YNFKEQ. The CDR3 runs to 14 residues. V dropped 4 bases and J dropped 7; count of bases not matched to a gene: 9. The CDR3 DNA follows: TGTGCCAGCAGCCCTCGCATACAGGGGACTGGCTACACCTTC. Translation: CASSPRIQGTGYTF.

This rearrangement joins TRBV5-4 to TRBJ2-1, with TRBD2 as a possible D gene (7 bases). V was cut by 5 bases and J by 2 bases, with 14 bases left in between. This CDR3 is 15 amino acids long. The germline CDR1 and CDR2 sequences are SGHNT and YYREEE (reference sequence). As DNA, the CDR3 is TGTGCCAGCAGTCTGGGGGGGGCGACCTACAATGAGCAGTTCTTC. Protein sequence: CASSLGGATYNEQFF. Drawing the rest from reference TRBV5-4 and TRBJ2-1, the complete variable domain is ETGVTQSPTHLIKTRGQQVTLRCSSQSGHNTVSWYQQALGQGPQFIFQYYREEENGRGNFPPRFSGLQFPNYSSELNVNALELDDSALYLCASSLGGATYNEQFFGPGTRLTVL.

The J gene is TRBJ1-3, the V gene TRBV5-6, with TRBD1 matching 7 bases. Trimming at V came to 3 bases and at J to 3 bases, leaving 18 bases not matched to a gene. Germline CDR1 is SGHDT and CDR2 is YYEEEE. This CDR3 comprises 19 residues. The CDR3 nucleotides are TGTGCCAGCAGCTCCCAAGGACAGGATCATTATATTTATGGAAACACCATATATTTT. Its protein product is CASSSQGQDHYIYGNTIYF. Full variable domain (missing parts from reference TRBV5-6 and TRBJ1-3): DAGVTQSPTHLIKTRGQQVTLRCSPKSGHDTVSWYQQALGQGPQFIFQYYEEEERQRGNFPDRFSGHQFPNYSSELNVNALLLGDSALYLCASSSQGQDHYIYGNTIYFGEGSWLTVV.

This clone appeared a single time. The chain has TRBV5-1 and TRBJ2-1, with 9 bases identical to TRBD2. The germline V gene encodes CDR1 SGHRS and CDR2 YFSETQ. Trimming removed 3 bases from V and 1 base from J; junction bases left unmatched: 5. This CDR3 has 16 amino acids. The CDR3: CASSSRAGGSYNEQFF. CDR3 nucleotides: TGCGCCAGCAGCTCTAGGGCGGGAGGGTCCTACAATGAGCAGTTCTTC.

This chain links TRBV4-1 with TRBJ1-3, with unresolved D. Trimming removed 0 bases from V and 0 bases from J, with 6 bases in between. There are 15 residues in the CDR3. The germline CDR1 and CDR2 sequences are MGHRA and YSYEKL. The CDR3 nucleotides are TGCGCCAGCAGCCAAGAACCGTTCTCTGGAAACACCATATATTTT. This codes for CASSQEPFSGNTIYF.

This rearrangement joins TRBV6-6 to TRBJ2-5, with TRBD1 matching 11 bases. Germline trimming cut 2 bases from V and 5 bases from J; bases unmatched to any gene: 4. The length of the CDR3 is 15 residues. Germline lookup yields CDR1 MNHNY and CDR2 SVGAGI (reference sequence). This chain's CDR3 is CASSYSGQGAETQYF. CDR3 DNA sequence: TGTGCCAGCAGTTACAGTGGACAGGGGGCTGAGACCCAGTACTTC.

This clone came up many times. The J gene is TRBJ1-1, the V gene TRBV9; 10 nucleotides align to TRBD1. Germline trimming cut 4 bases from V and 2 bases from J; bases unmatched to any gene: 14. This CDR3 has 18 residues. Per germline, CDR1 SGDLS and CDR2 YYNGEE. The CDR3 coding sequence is TGTGCCAGCAGCACGACAGGGGGCAAGGGGGGTGGCAACACTGAAGCTTTCTTT. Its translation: CASSTTGGKGGGNTEAFF.

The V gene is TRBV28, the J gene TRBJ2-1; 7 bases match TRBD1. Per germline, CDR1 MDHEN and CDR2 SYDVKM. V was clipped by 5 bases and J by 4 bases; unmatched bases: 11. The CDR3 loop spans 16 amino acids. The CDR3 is CASSPRTGGRYNEQFF. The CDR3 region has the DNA TGTGCCAGCAGTCCCCGGACAGGAGGAAGGTACAATGAGCAGTTCTTC. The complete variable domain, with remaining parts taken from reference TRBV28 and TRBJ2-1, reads DVKVTQSSRYLVKRTGEKVFLECVQDMDHENMFWYRQDPGLGLRLIYFSYDVKMKEKGDIPEGYSVSREKKERFSLILESASTNQTSMYLCASSPRTGGRYNEQFFGPGTRLTVL.

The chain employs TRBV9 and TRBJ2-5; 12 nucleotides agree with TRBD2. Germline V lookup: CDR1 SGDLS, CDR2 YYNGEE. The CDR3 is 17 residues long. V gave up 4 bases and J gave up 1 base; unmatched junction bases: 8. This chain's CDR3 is CASSPGGTSGPQETQYF. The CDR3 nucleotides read TGTGCCAGCAGCCCGGGAGGGACTAGCGGGCCCCAAGAGACCCAGTACTTC.

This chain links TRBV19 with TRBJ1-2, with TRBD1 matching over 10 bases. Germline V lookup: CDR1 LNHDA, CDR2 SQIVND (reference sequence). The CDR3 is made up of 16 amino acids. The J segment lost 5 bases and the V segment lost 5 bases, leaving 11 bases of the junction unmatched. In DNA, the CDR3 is TGTGCCAGTAGTGCGCATAATGACAGGGGGCTGTATGGCTACACCTTC. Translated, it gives CASSAHNDRGLYGYTF.

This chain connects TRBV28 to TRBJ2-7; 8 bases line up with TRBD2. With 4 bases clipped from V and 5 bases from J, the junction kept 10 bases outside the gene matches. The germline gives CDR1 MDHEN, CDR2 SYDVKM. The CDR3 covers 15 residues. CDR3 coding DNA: TGTGCCAGCAGTTACTTGTGGCGGGAGGACAACGAGCAGTACTTC. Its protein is CASSYLWREDNEQYF.

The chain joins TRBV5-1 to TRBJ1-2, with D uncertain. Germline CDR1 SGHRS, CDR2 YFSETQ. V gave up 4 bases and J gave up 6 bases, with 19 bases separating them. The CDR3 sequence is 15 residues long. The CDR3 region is CASSPQVGVADGYTF. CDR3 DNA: TGCGCCAGCAGCCCCCAAGTTGGGGTTGCTGATGGCTACACCTTC.

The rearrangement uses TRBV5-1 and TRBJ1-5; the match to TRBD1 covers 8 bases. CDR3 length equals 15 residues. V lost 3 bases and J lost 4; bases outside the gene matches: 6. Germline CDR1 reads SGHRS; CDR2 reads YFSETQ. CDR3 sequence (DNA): TGCGCCAGCAGCTCCACAGGGGGAGGGAATCAGCCCCAGCATTTT. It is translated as CASSSTGGGNQPQHF.

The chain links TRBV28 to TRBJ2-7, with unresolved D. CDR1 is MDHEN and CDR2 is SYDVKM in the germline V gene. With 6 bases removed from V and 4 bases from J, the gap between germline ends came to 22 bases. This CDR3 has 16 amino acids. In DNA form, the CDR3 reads TGTGCCAGCAGCCCAAGTCAAGCCAGGCTCCATTACGAGCAGTACTTC. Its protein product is CASSPSQARLHYEQYF.

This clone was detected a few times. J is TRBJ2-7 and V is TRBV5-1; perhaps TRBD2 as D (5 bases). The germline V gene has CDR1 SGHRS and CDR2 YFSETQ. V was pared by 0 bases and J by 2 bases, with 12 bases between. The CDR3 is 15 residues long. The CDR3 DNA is TGCGCCAGCAGCTTGGTCCGGGGATCGACCTACGAGCAGTACTTC. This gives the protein CASSLVRGSTYEQYF.